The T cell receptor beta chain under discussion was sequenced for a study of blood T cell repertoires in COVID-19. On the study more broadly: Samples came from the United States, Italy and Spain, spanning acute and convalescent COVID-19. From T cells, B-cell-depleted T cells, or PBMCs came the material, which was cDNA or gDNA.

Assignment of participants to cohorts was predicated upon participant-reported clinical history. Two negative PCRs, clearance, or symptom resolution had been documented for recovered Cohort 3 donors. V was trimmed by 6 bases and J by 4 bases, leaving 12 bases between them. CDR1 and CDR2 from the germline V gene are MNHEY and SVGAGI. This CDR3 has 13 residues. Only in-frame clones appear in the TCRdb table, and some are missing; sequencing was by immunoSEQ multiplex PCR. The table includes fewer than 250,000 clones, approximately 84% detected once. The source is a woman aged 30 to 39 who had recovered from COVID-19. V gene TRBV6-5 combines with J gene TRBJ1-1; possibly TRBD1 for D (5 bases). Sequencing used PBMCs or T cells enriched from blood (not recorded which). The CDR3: CASSGPRVTEAFF. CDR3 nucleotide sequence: TGTGCCAGCAGCGGGCCCAGGGTCACTGAAGCTTTCTTT.